The T cell receptor (beta chain) under discussion was sequenced for a study of T cell changes during pregnancy in multiple sclerosis. The assay was immunoSEQ multiplex PCR, and TCRdb's table has in-frame clones only and misses some. The sample yields tens of thousands of clones, over 80% seen once. Looked up from germline, CDR1 is SGHNT and CDR2 is YYREEE (reference sequence). This CDR3 comprises 19 residues. The J segment lost 5 bases and the V segment lost 4 bases, leaving 15 bases of the junction unmatched. The chain carries TRBV5-4 and TRBJ2-6; 10 bases align to TRBD1. Sequenced material: CD4+ T cells from peripheral blood mononuclear cells, taken after pregnancy. The clonotype originates from a female donor in good health, enrolled as a control in a pregnancy study. The DNA for the CDR3 is TGTGCCAGCAGCCCACCCCGACAGGGGGCGGCTCCTAGGGCCAACGTCCTGACTTTC. Its protein product is CASSPPRQGAAPRANVLTF.